The source of this T cell receptor (beta chain) is a study of cytomegalovirus exposure and HLA in healthy donors. Study-level points and caveats: The authors confirmed in vitro that a few CMV-associated chains were specific for CMV antigens. Overall, roughly 150 TCR beta chains were annotated as cytomegalovirus-associated.

Concerning this clone itself: Its target is not known.

Trimming cost V 1 base and J 10 bases, with 20 bases left between them. Germline V gene data show CDR1 as SGHTA and CDR2 as FQGNSA. CDR3 length: 16 amino acids. This table comes from immunoSEQ multiplex PCR, and its TCRdb copy is limited to in-frame clones, with some not included. The data contain about 170,000 clones, 80% to 90% of them singletons. The sequence was obtained from a woman under 30 in good health and CMV-seronegative. Sequenced: PBMCs. The V and J genes are TRBV7-2 and TRBJ1-5, with D possibly TRBD1 on 6 matching bases. The CDR3 sequence: CASSLEGGVVEGPQHF. CDR3 in DNA: TGTGCCAGCAGCTTAGAGGGGGGGGTCGTCGAAGGACCCCAGCATTTT.